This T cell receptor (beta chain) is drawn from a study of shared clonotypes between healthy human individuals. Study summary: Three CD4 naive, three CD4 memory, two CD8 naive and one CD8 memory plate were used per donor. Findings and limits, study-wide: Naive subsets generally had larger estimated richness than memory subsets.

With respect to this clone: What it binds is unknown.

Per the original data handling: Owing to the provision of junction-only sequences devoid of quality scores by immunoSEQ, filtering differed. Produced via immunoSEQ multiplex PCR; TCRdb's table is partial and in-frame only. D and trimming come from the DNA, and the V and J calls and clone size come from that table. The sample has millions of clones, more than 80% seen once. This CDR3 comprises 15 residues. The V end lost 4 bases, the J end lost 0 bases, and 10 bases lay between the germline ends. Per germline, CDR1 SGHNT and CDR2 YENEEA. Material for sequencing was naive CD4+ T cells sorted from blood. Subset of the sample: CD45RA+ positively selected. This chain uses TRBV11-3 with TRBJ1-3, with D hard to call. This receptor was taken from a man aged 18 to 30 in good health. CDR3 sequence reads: CASSSQKDSGNTIYF. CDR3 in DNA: TGTGCCAGCAGCTCCCAAAAGGACTCTGGAAACACCATATATTTT.